Following are 17 T cell receptor beta chains from one sample sequenced in a study of T cells expressing NK-cell markers. For each CDR3 protein, TCRdb gives one entry from its re-call of the 5' RACE reads, without DNA. This table lists some 300,000 distinct CDR3 sequences. The sequenced sample consisted of blood T cells: a sorted CD56 or NKG2C T cell subset, CD4+ or CD8+ T cells, or bulk PBMC T cells (not recorded which). Receptors were obtained from a man aged 18 to 30 in good health.

J is TRBJ2-3 and V is TRBV10-1; TCRdb returns TRBD1, unconfirmable since there is no DNA. Germline-derived CDR1 and CDR2 are WNHNN and SYGVQD (reference sequence). This CDR3 is 16 amino acids long. The CDR3 loop is CASSESASGSTDTQYF.

The chain recombines TRBV7-6 with TRBJ2-7; TCRdb reports TRBD2, a call that lacks DNA to check it against. CDR3 length: 16 residues. Germline V CDR1 and CDR2: SGHVS, FNYEAQ. CDR3: CASSLGPRSRGSEQYF.

CDR3 loop: CASSLMPVKGETQYF. The chain uses TRBV5-1 and TRBJ2-5; lacking DNA, the TRBD1 call made by TCRdb goes unchecked. CDR1 SGHRS and CDR2 YFSETQ come from the germline V gene. The CDR3 extends over 15 amino acids.

V gene TRBV4-2 combines with J gene TRBJ2-7; TCRdb selects TRBD1, and the lack of DNA leaves this call unchecked. The length of the CDR3 is 15 residues. Germline-derived CDR1 and CDR2 are LGHNA and YNFKEQ. The CDR3 spells CASSQAGTGAYEQYF.

The chain links TRBV20-1 to TRBJ2-1; TCRdb selects TRBD2, and the lack of DNA leaves this call unchecked. The CDR3 length is 12 residues. The germline V gene has CDR1 DFQATT and CDR2 SNEGSKA (reference sequence). CDR3 in amino acids: CSAPSLRNEQFF.

The V call is TRBV20-1, the J call TRBJ1-1; there is no DNA to check the TCRdb D call of TRBD1. The CDR3 is made up of 13 amino acids. Germline V gene lookup returns CDR1 DFQATT and CDR2 SNEGSKA (reference sequence). CDR3 sequence reads: CSASQGARTEAFF.

The CDR3 spells CASSLGEGALQFF. This chain joins TRBV7-6 and TRBJ2-1; TCRdb outputs TRBD2, but without DNA this stays unchecked. The CDR3 spans 13 residues. Germline assignment: CDR1 SGHVS and CDR2 FNYEAQ.

Here the CDR3 reads CASSQGDRERYEQFF. The rearrangement joins TRBV3-1 to TRBJ2-1; TCRdb calls TRBD1, which cannot be checked without DNA. Looked up from germline, CDR1 is LGHDT and CDR2 is YNNKEL (reference sequence). CDR3 length: 15 residues.

The V gene is TRBV7-9, the J gene TRBJ2-1; the D gene TCRdb calls, TRBD2, cannot be checked with no DNA. The CDR3 is made up of 16 amino acids. Per the germline V gene, CDR1 is SEHNR and CDR2 is FQNEAQ (reference sequence). The CDR3 spells CASSSLGTSRFDEQFF.

The CDR3 here is CASSFLASGANVLTF. V gene TRBV5-4 combines with J gene TRBJ2-6. The length of the CDR3 is 15 residues. Germline V gene sequence: CDR1 SGHNT, CDR2 YYREEE (reference sequence).

The chain employs TRBV2 and TRBJ2-1; without DNA, the TCRdb call of TRBD1 cannot be checked. The germline V gene has CDR1 SNHLY and CDR2 FYNNEI. The CDR3 spans 17 residues. CDR3 sequence: CASSEALSGTVGNEQFF.

The J gene is TRBJ2-2, the V gene TRBV29-1; TCRdb calls TRBD1, which cannot be checked without DNA. The CDR3 extends over 16 amino acids. In germline, CDR1 is SQVTM, CDR2 ANQGSEA. CDR3: CSVADRGSLGTGELFF.

The V gene is TRBV28, the J gene TRBJ1-5; the TCRdb D gene call, TRBD1, has no DNA to confirm it. Germline V gene data show CDR1 as MDHEN and CDR2 as SYDVKM. This CDR3 is built from 13 residues. CDR3 loop: CASRGQYNQPQHF.

This chain links TRBV5-5 with TRBJ2-5; as DNA is missing, the TRBD2 call by TCRdb cannot be tested. The CDR3 is made up of 14 amino acids. Germline CDR1 reads SGHKS; CDR2 reads YYEKEE (reference sequence). The CDR3 is CASSSLPYQETQYF.

The rearrangement links TRBV11-3 to TRBJ2-5; TCRdb names TRBD2, which stays unverified in the absence of DNA. Germline CDR1 SGHNT, CDR2 YENEEA. This CDR3 has 15 residues. The CDR3 here is CASSLKRGQQETQYF. Full variable domain (rest looked up from reference TRBV11-3 and TRBJ2-5): EAGVVQSPRYKIIEKKQPVAFWCNPISGHNTLYWYLQNLGQGPELLIRYENEEAVDDSQLPKDRFSAERLKGVDSTLKIQPAELGDSAVYLCASSLKRGQQETQYFGPGTRLLVL.

The rearrangement joins TRBV7-9 to TRBJ2-5; the TRBD2 assignment by TCRdb is unverifiable without DNA. CDR3 length equals 15 residues. Per the germline V gene, CDR1 is SEHNR and CDR2 is FQNEAQ (reference sequence). This CDR3 reads CASSFLAGNQETQYF.

This chain uses TRBV5-1 with TRBJ2-2. The V gene's germline CDR1 is SGHRS and CDR2 YFSETQ. The CDR3 contains 16 residues. CDR3 region: CASSFNRHINTGELFF.